The entry below gives a single T cell receptor (beta chain) sequence along with its context. Its antigen is not identified. The data are from a study of vaccination effects on CD4 cells after COVID-19. For the study at large: Subjects were given two BNT162b2 or mRNA-1273 vaccine doses.

Antigen-specific CD4+ T cells were expanded with viral peptide pools in the ViraFEST assay before sequencing. CD4+ T cell isolation took place after 10 days of culture. Having tested negative for nucleocapsid antibodies, the vaccine recipients showed no prior SARS-CoV-2 infection. Half the medium was replaced with IL-2 medium on days 3 and 7. Clones were read by immunoSEQ multiplex PCR, and TCRdb kept only the in-frame ones, dropping some. Of tens of thousands of clones in the sample, approximately 79% were seen once. V was pared by 3 bases and J by 4 bases, with 7 bases between. The CDR3 has 12 residues. Germline V gives CDR1 SGHNT, CDR2 YYREEE (reference sequence).

The sequence was collected from a human donor who received a COVID-19 vaccine. This specimen consisted of CD4+ T cells from PBMCs cultured with HCoV-OC43 spike peptides, obtained before COVID-19 vaccination. Subset denoted: HCoV-OC43 spike overlapping peptide pool stimulation. The chain recombines TRBV5-4 with TRBJ1-2; D not resolved. DNA of the CDR3: TGTGCCAGCAGCTACGATACCTATGGCTACACCTTC. Translated: CASSYDTYGYTF.